A selection of T cell receptor beta chains follows, all from one sample in a study of CD8 T cells in Susac syndrome. TCRdb recomputed calls from the immunoSEQ multiplex PCR reads with MiXCR, one row per CDR3 protein. Of about 140,000 distinct CDR3 sequences listed, approximately 96% are singletons. Sequences were obtained from CD4+ T cells from PBMCs. The receptors shown here come from a human donor with Susac syndrome. Each CDR3 is given with its conserved first and last residue. A D gene is named only where the DNA matches it firmly. Clone size, where shown, is once, few, many, or a class for clones that have expanded.

cdr3_nt cdr3_aa v_call d_call clone_size j_call
TGTGCCAGCAGTCGGCAGGGGTCCCCTGGAAACACCATATATTTT CASSRQGSPGNTIYF TRBV12-3/TRBV12-4 - - TRBJ1-3
TGTGCCAGCAGTTTACAGGGACACCCCCGTTATGGCTACACCTTC CASSLQGHPRYGYTF TRBV12-3/TRBV12-4 - - TRBJ1-2
TGTGCCACCAGGGTGGAGGGGGCTAATGGCTACACCTTC CATRVEGANGYTF TRBV15 TRBD1 - TRBJ1-2
TGCGCCAGCAGACACCCGTTCGGAGAGACCCAGTACTTC CASRHPFGETQYF TRBV5-1 - - TRBJ2-5
TGCGCCAGCAGTGATGACAGGAGCAATCAGCCCCAGCATTTT CASSDDRSNQPQHF TRBV10-2 - - TRBJ1-5
TGTGCCAGCTGCCCCCACAGCACCGAGGGGGAGCTGTTTTTT CASCPHSTEGELFF TRBV9 - - TRBJ2-2
TGCAGCGTTGAAGGGCGGAGCACAGATACGCAGTATTTT CSVEGRSTDTQYF TRBV29-1 - - TRBJ2-3
TGTGCCAGCAGCTTCTCTCAGGTTGGAGGCGATGAGCAGTTCTTC CASSFSQVGGDEQFF TRBV7-6 - - TRBJ2-1
TGTGCCAGCAGCCATGGAGGGAGCTCCTACGAGCAGTACTTC CASSHGGSSYEQYF TRBV28 - few TRBJ2-7
TGCAGTGCTAGAGTCCTAGCGGGAATAGAGCAGTTCTTC CSARVLAGIEQFF TRBV20-1 TRBD2 - TRBJ2-1
TGTGCCAGCAGCCAGCCCGGGACTAGCGGGGGCAATGAGCAGTTCTTC CASSQPGTSGGNEQFF TRBV4-2 TRBD2 once TRBJ2-1
TGTGCCAGCAGTTTACAACAGGGTAACTATGGCTACACCTTC CASSLQQGNYGYTF TRBV28 - - TRBJ1-2
TGTGCCAGCAGCTTAAGGCTAGCGGAATTCACAGATACGCAGTATTTT CASSLRLAEFTDTQYF TRBV7-9 TRBD2 - TRBJ2-3
TGCAGTGCGTCGGACAGGGGGCGGTACACTGAAGCTTTCTTT CSASDRGRYTEAFF TRBV20-1 TRBD1 - TRBJ1-1
TGTGCCAGCAGTGCCGGGCACTATGGCTACACCTTC CASSAGHYGYTF TRBV6-2/TRBV6-3 - - TRBJ1-2
TGTGCCAGCAGACAACCCGGGACAGGGGGTTCACCCCTCCACTTT CASRQPGTGGSPLHF TRBV25-1 TRBD1 - TRBJ1-6
TGCGCCAGCAGCCCAAAGGGGGCTGCCTACGAGCAGTACTTC CASSPKGAAYEQYF TRBV5-1 TRBD1 - TRBJ2-7
TGTGCCAGCAGTCAGGGGGGACAGGGCTACAATGAGCAGTTCTTC CASSQGGQGYNEQFF TRBV25-1 TRBD1 - TRBJ2-1
TGTGCCAGCAGTTTATATCCACAACACACCGGGGAGCTGTTTTTT CASSLYPQHTGELFF TRBV12-3/TRBV12-4 - - TRBJ2-2
TGTGCCAGTAGTGAGACAGGGATAGATTCAGATACGCAGTATTTT CASSETGIDSDTQYF TRBV19 TRBD1 - TRBJ2-3
TGTGCCAGCAGCCTTCCCGCAGGGGCCAACTATGGCTACACCTTC CASSLPAGANYGYTF TRBV7-9 - - TRBJ1-2
TGTGCCAGCAGCAAGCACCCGGACAGAAACTATGGCTACACCTTC CASSKHPDRNYGYTF TRBV21-1 - once TRBJ1-2
TGTGCCAGCAGTTACAAGGGGTCCTCGAACACTGAAGCTTTCTTT CASSYKGSSNTEAFF TRBV6-5 - - TRBJ1-1
TGTGCGTGCGGAGGCACAGATACGCAGTATTTT CACGGTDTQYF TRBV12-2 - - TRBJ2-3
TGCAGCGTTGAAGATCTTCGGGGCGGCTACACCTTC CSVEDLRGGYTF TRBV29-1 - - TRBJ1-2
TGTGCCAGCTCACCAGGACAGGGGGTAGATACGCAGTATTTT CASSPGQGVDTQYF TRBV18 TRBD1 - TRBJ2-3
TGTGCCAGCAGCGAAACAGGGTTAGGGGGTACACCCCTCCACTTT CASSETGLGGTPLHF TRBV9 - - TRBJ1-6
TGCGCCAGCAGCTTGGATAATTCGGAGACCCAGTACTTC CASSLDNSETQYF TRBV5-1 - - TRBJ2-5
TGCAGCGGCTGGGGGGGCACCGGGGAGCTGTTTTTT CSGWGGTGELFF TRBV29-1 TRBD2 - TRBJ2-2
TGTGCCAGCAGCCTGAGCGTGGTTAACACTGAAGCTTTCTTT CASSLSVVNTEAFF TRBV14 - - TRBJ1-1
TGTGCCAGCAGGGAGACAGGGACTACTCACGAGCAGTACTTC CASRETGTTHEQYF TRBV4-2 - - TRBJ2-7
TGTGCCAGCAGCTATAACAGGGGGCTTGGTAATGAAAAACTGTTTTTT CASSYNRGLGNEKLFF TRBV13 TRBD1 - TRBJ1-4
TGTGCCAGCAAGGGGTTCGGGGAGCTGTTTTTT CASKGFGELFF TRBV2 - - TRBJ2-2
TGTGCCAGCAGCTTGCTAGCGGGAGAGGGGACCCAGTACTTC CASSLLAGEGTQYF TRBV5-4 TRBD2 few TRBJ2-5